This is a list of T cell receptor beta chains from one sample in a study of T cell changes during pregnancy in multiple sclerosis. Using immunoSEQ multiplex PCR, the repertoire was profiled, and TCRdb retains in-frame clones only, with some absent. The sample has 58,000 or so clones, about 88% seen once. Sequencing was performed on CD4+ T cells from peripheral blood mononuclear cells, taken in the third trimester of pregnancy. The receptors come from a female donor with multiple sclerosis, enrolled in a pregnancy study. CDR3s include the opening cysteine and the closing phenylalanine or tryptophan. Fields, in order: V gene, D gene, J gene, CDR3 protein, CDR3 DNA. A D gene is named only where the DNA matches it firmly.

TRBV10-1	-	TRBJ2-7	CASRGSGASYEQYF	TGCGCCAGCCGTGGTTCGGGAGCGTCCTACGAGCAGTACTTC
TRBV12-5	TRBD2	TRBJ2-2	CASGLGLAGGSGELFF	TGTGCTAGTGGTTTGGGACTAGCGGGGGGTTCGGGGGAGCTGTTTTTT
TRBV15	-	TRBJ2-7	CATSRDKGTDLPHEQYF	TGTGCCACCAGCAGAGATAAAGGGACTGACCTCCCCCACGAGCAGTACTTC
TRBV5-6	TRBD2	TRBJ2-1	CASSLIAGDYNEQFF	TGTGCCAGCAGCTTGATAGCGGGGGACTACAATGAGCAGTTCTTC
TRBV5-1	TRBD1	TRBJ2-2	CASSHRDRARTGELFF	TGCGCCAGCAGCCACCGGGACAGGGCCCGCACCGGGGAGCTGTTTTTT
TRBV7-6	-	TRBJ1-3	CASSLTLQGTSGNTIYF	TGTGCCAGCAGCTTAACGTTACAGGGAACCTCTGGAAACACCATATATTTT
TRBV19	-	TRBJ2-7	CASSLAGGDYEQYF	TGTGCCAGTAGTTTAGCAGGAGGGGACTACGAGCAGTACTTC
TRBV10-3	-	TRBJ2-3	CAISGSGEGDTQYF	TGTGCCATCAGTGGATCAGGGGAGGGAGATACGCAGTATTTT
TRBV10-2	TRBD2	TRBJ2-7	CAPIEREGFYEQYF	TGCGCCCCTATTGAGCGGGAGGGTTTCTACGAGCAGTACTTC
TRBV6-1	TRBD1	TRBJ1-2	CASALTGGDLYGYTF	TGTGCCAGCGCCCTGACAGGGGGCGATTTGTATGGCTACACCTTC
TRBV7-9	TRBD1	TRBJ1-4	CASSLVGGAREKLFF	TGTGCCAGCAGCTTAGTAGGGGGCGCACGGGAAAAACTGTTTTTT
TRBV9	TRBD1	TRBJ1-1	CASSPGQINTEAFF	TGTGCCAGCAGCCCGGGACAGATAAATACTGAAGCTTTCTTT